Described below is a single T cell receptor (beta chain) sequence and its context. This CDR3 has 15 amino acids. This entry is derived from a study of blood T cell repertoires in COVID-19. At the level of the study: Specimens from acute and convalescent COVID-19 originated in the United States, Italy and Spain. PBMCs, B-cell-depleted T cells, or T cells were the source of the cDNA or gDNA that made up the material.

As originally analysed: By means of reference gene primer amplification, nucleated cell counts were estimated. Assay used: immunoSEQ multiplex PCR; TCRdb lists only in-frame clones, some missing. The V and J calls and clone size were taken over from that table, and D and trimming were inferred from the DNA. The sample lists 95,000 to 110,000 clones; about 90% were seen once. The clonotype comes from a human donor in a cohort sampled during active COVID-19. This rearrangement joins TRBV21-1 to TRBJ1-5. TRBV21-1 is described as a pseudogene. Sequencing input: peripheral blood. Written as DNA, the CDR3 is TGTGCCAGCAGCCAACGAACTAATCCGGGTCAGCCCCAGCATTTT. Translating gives CASSQRTNPGQPQHF.